The next 27 T cell receptor beta chains were all read from a single sample in a study of long-term antiretroviral therapy in people with HIV (dated by TCRdb to between 2021 and 2024). Sequencing of the TRB variable region was done with the immunoSEQ hsTCRB v3.0 assay at survey level resolution. TCRdb re-hosts the immuneACCESS table, in-frame sequences only. Its copies lack some clones; in the studies checked, an unresolved V gene accounts for under half of them, and the cause for the rest is not known. Within this sample are about 25,000 clones, with about 86% of them counted one time only. The ten largest clones represent 15% to 20% of the sample. Material: unsorted PBMCs, obtained 1.2 years after starting antiretroviral therapy. The receptors were sampled from a man aged 45-65 years with HIV.

The J gene is TRBJ1-2, the V gene TRBV5-5, with 9 bases lining up with TRBD1. The V gene end was trimmed by 4 bases and the J gene end by 7 bases; junction bases not matched to a gene: 8. The CDR3 is made up of 14 amino acids. Germline V gene lookup returns CDR1 SGHKS and CDR2 YYEKEE (reference sequence). CDR3 nucleotide sequence: TGTGCCAGCAGCCCGACAGGGGGAGGACGTGGCTACACCTTC. Its translation: CASSPTGGGRGYTF.

Concerning this clone itself: This sample includes further DNA sequences coding for the same CDR3. The genes are TRBV28 and TRBJ1-1, with D uncertain. This CDR3 has 12 residues. V lost 3 bases, J lost 5 bases, and 7 bases lay in between. The V gene's germline CDR1 is MDHEN and CDR2 SYDVKM. The CDR3 nucleotides read TGTGCCAGCAGTTTCCGTGGAACTGAAGCTTTCTTT. It specifies CASSFRGTEAFF.

The gene calls are TRBV10-3 and TRBJ1-5; D is ambiguous. The germline CDR1 and CDR2 sequences are ENHRY and SYGVKD. The CDR3 sequence is 13 residues long. V was shortened by 0 bases and J by 7 bases, with 7 bases between the two germline ends. The CDR3 here is CAISESWEQPQHF. The CDR3 nucleotides are TGTGCCATCAGTGAGTCTTGGGAGCAGCCCCAGCATTTT.

The rearrangement joins TRBV14 to TRBJ2-7; D is undetermined. V was cut by 0 bases and J by 3 bases, with 12 bases left in between. The germline V gene has CDR1 SGHDN and CDR2 FVKESK. The CDR3 is made up of 15 amino acids. The DNA for the CDR3 is TGTGCCAGCAGCCAAGACTTAGGAACTAACTACGAGCAGTACTTC. Translated: CASSQDLGTNYEQYF.

This chain links TRBV19 with TRBJ1-2, with TRBD1 identical over 7 bases. V lost 5 bases and J lost 2; bases outside the gene matches: 2. Germline CDR1 reads LNHDA; CDR2 reads SQIVND (reference sequence). This CDR3 has 13 amino acids. CDR3 in DNA: TGTGCCAGTAGTTACAGGGGCAACTATGGCTACACCTTC. The encoded protein is CASSYRGNYGYTF.

This chain uses TRBV29-1 with TRBJ1-1; unclear D gene. This CDR3 has 12 residues. Germline CDR1 reads SQVTM; CDR2 reads ANQGSEA. Deletions cut 4 bases from V and 1 base from J, with 7 bases between. CDR3 protein: CSVVRGNTEAFF. CDR3 sequence (DNA): TGCAGCGTTGTCCGAGGGAACACTGAAGCTTTCTTT.

V usage is TRBV7-3 and J usage is TRBJ2-1; a weak D match, TRBD1 (6 bases). This CDR3 is 15 amino acids long. Trimming shortened V by 5 bases and J by 1 base, and 12 bases separated the two germline ends. Germline V CDR1 and CDR2: SGHTA, FQGTGA. CDR3 DNA sequence: TGTGCCAGCAGCAGGAGGACAGTATCCTACAATGAGCAGTTCTTC. This translates into CASSRRTVSYNEQFF.

V and J are TRBV28 and TRBJ1-6, with 10 bases aligning to TRBD1. CDR1 and CDR2 (germline): MDHEN, SYDVKM. V shed 5 bases, J shed 10 bases, and the junction held 14 bases outside the gene matches. This CDR3 spans 17 amino acids. The CDR3 DNA is TGTGCCAGCAGTATACCGACAGGGGGCAGACTAGAATCACCCCTCCACTTT. Translation: CASSIPTGGRLESPLHF.

This chain joins TRBV7-3 and TRBJ2-1, with 7 bases identical to TRBD2. The V segment lost 5 bases and the J segment 7 bases; nucleotides outside the gene matches: 8. Germline CDR1 reads SGHTA; CDR2 reads FQGTGA. This CDR3 has 14 residues. This chain's CDR3 is CASSPLAAGNEQFF. The CDR3 coding sequence is TGTGCCAGCAGCCCTCTAGCGGCGGGGAATGAGCAGTTCTTC.

The chain recombines TRBV2 with TRBJ2-2; TRBD1 is a possible D gene (7 bases). CDR1 is SNHLY and CDR2 is FYNNEI in the germline V gene. The V gene lost 7 bases and the J gene lost 6 bases, with 12 bases spanning the gap. The CDR3 has 13 residues. The CDR3 coding sequence is TGTGCCAGCAAGGAGGGGGCATCCGGGGAGCTGTTTTTT. This sequence encodes CASKEGASGELFF. Looking up the rest from reference TRBV2 and TRBJ2-2 gives the full variable domain: EPEVTQTPSHQVTQMGQEVILRCVPISNHLYFYWYRQILGQKVEFLVSFYNNEISEKSEIFDDQFSVERPDGSNFTLKIRSTKLEDSAMYFCASKEGASGELFFGEGSRLTVL.

The rearrangement uses TRBV7-3 and TRBJ2-1; the match to TRBD2 covers 8 bases. CDR1 and CDR2 (germline): SGHTA, FQGTGA. The CDR3 has 15 amino acids. J was trimmed by 4 bases and V by 5 bases; bases with no gene match: 7. The CDR3 sequence is CASSPIAGSYNEQFF. The CDR3 DNA sequence: TGTGCCAGCAGCCCCATAGCGGGGTCTTACAATGAGCAGTTCTTC. Together with reference TRBV7-3 and TRBJ2-1, the CDR3 gives the full variable domain: GAGVSQTPSNKVTEKGKYVELRCDPISGHTALYWYRQSLGQGPEFLIYFQGTGAADDSGLPNDRFFAVRPEGSVSTLKIQRTERGDSAVYLCASSPIAGSYNEQFFGPGTRLTVL.

The chain recombines TRBV28 with TRBJ2-7; TRBD1 matches at 9 bases. V lost 7 bases and J lost 6; bases outside the gene matches: 10. CDR3 length: 14 amino acids. Per the germline V gene, CDR1 is MDHEN and CDR2 is SYDVKM. CDR3 protein: CASIGTGQLSEQYF. CDR3 sequence (DNA): TGTGCCAGCATCGGGACAGGGCAATTAAGCGAGCAGTACTTC.

The chain links TRBV6-5 to TRBJ2-1; D remains unclear. V gave up 0 bases and J gave up 10 bases, with 16 bases separating them. Germline lookup yields CDR1 MNHEY and CDR2 SVGAGI. The CDR3 length is 15 residues. This chain's CDR3 is CASSYSPTSLQEQFF. DNA of the CDR3: TGTGCCAGCAGTTACTCGCCTACCTCTCTACAGGAGCAGTTCTTC.

This rearrangement joins TRBV7-2 to TRBJ1-6; TRBD1 aligns across 9 bases. Looked up from germline, CDR1 is SGHTA and CDR2 is FQGNSA. The V gene end was trimmed by 5 bases and the J gene end by 10 bases; junction bases not matched to a gene: 6. The CDR3 runs 14 residues. The CDR3 protein is CASSTRDRVSPLHF. In DNA form, the CDR3 reads TGTGCCAGCAGCACCCGGGACAGGGTCTCACCCCTCCACTTT.

V is TRBV5-1 and J is TRBJ2-3; no firm D call. V was pared by 0 bases and J by 6 bases, with 8 bases between. This CDR3 is built from 13 residues. The germline V gene encodes CDR1 SGHRS and CDR2 YFSETQ. The CDR3 region has the DNA TGCGCCAGCAGCTTGGGGGAAGTGGATACGCAGTATTTT. Translating gives CASSLGEVDTQYF.

V usage is TRBV10-3 and J usage is TRBJ1-2; D call uncertain. Trimming removed 2 bases from V and 9 bases from J, with 13 bases in between. This CDR3 is 13 amino acids long. CDR1 and CDR2 from the germline V gene are ENHRY and SYGVKD. This CDR3 is CAISEPWAESYTF. The CDR3 DNA reads as TGTGCCATCAGTGAGCCTTGGGCAGAAAGCTACACCTTC.

The CDR3 bases are TGTGCCAGCAGCTTAAGCGGGGGGTTGGGGCAGTACTTC. Translating it yields CASSLSGGLGQYF. The chain has TRBV7-9 and TRBJ2-7, with TRBD2 matching over 9 bases. Germline loops: CDR1 SEHNR, CDR2 FQNEAQ (reference sequence). V dropped 2 bases and J dropped 9; count of bases not matched to a gene: 5. CDR3 length: 13 residues.

This clone has a single count. The chain combines TRBV6-6 with TRBJ1-2, with D possibly being TRBD1 (5 bases). This CDR3 region has 14 residues. Between the trimmed V and J ends, which lost 4 bases and 0 bases, there was a span of 9 bases. Germline-derived CDR1 and CDR2 are MNHNY and SVGAGI (reference sequence). The CDR3 DNA reads TGTGCCAGCAGTTCCGGGACTGCTAACTATGGCTACACCTTC. This gives the protein CASSSGTANYGYTF.

V and J are TRBV19 and TRBJ2-1; D remains unclear. The germline V gene has CDR1 LNHDA and CDR2 SQIVND (reference sequence). This CDR3 comprises 12 residues. V shed 5 bases and J shed 8 bases, with 10 bases lying between them. CDR3 bases: TGTGCCAGTAGTCAGTCTCACGATGAGCAGTTCTTC. Protein: CASSQSHDEQFF.

The chain has TRBV6-1 and TRBJ1-2; D gene uncertain. From germline, CDR1 is MNHNS and CDR2 SASEGT. With 1 base removed from V and 6 bases from J, the gap between germline ends came to 15 bases. This CDR3 is built from 15 residues. Written as DNA, the CDR3 is TGTGCCAGCAGTGAAGGAGGGATTATAGGGAATGGCTACACCTTC. As protein: CASSEGGIIGNGYTF.

V is TRBV5-5 and J is TRBJ2-5; TRBD2 agrees at 7 bases. V was clipped by 4 bases and J by 2 bases; unmatched bases: 11. The germline gives CDR1 SGHKS, CDR2 YYEKEE (reference sequence). This CDR3 is 16 amino acids long. CDR3: CASSPAGTGGQETQYF. The CDR3 nucleotides are TGTGCCAGCAGCCCGGCCGGGACGGGGGGTCAAGAGACCCAGTACTTC.

The rearrangement uses TRBV6-5 and TRBJ1-4; D is unclear. Germline CDR1 reads MNHEY; CDR2 reads SVGAGI. The CDR3 extends over 13 amino acids. The ends were cut back, 0 bases at V and 8 bases at J, with 7 bases in the middle. The CDR3, as DNA: TGTGCCAGCAGTTACTCGAATAGGGAAAAACTGTTTTTT. Its translation is CASSYSNREKLFF.

The CDR3 DNA is TGCGCCAGCAGCTCGCAGGGGGTCCGCGCTGAAGCTTTCTTT. Protein product: CASSSQGVRAEAFF. This rearrangement joins TRBV5-1 to TRBJ1-1; 7 bases fit TRBD1. This CDR3 contains 14 residues. CDR1 SGHRS and CDR2 YFSETQ come from the germline V gene. Germline trimming cut 3 bases from V and 6 bases from J; bases unmatched to any gene: 8. The full variable domain, rest sourced from reference TRBV5-1 and TRBJ1-1, is KAGVTQTPRYLIKTRGQQVTLSCSPISGHRSVSWYQQTPGQGLQFLFEYFSETQRNKGNFPGRFSGRQFSNSRSEMNVSTLELGDSALYLCASSSQGVRAEAFFGQGTRLTVV.

The chain has TRBV7-3 and TRBJ2-5; the match to TRBD1 covers 10 bases. V shed 3 bases, J shed 5 bases, and the junction held 3 bases outside the gene matches. Germline assignment: CDR1 SGHTA and CDR2 FQGTGA. The CDR3 contains 14 residues. CDR3 nucleotide sequence: TGTGCCAGCAGCTTCGGGGGACAGGGGGAGACCCAGTACTTC. It specifies CASSFGGQGETQYF.

This chain uses TRBV29-1 with TRBJ1-1, with 8 bases that match TRBD1. With 7 bases clipped from V and 2 bases from J, the junction kept 9 bases outside the gene matches. Germline loops: CDR1 SQVTM, CDR2 ANQGSEA. The CDR3 runs 14 residues. In nucleotides, the CDR3 is TGCAGCGCTAGACAGGGGAATTCCAACACTGAAGCTTTCTTT. Translation: CSARQGNSNTEAFF. Looking up the rest from reference TRBV29-1 and TRBJ1-1 gives the full variable domain: SAVISQKPSRDICQRGTSLTIQCQVDSQVTMMFWYRQQPGQSLTLIATANQGSEATYESGFVIDKFPISRPNLTFSTLTVSNMSPEDSSIYLCSARQGNSNTEAFFGQGTRLTVV.

The chain uses TRBV7-9 and TRBJ2-3, with 7 bases fitting TRBD1. The ends lost 4 bases at V and 1 base at J; junction bases unmatched: 11. Germline V gene data show CDR1 as SEHNR and CDR2 as FQNEAQ (reference sequence). This CDR3 spans 17 amino acids. The CDR3 bases are TGTGCCAGCAGCTACGGGGACAGAAGCTTGGGCACAGATACGCAGTATTTT. Translating it yields CASSYGDRSLGTDTQYF.

The genes are TRBV5-1 and TRBJ1-6; D unclear. Germline V lookup: CDR1 SGHRS, CDR2 YFSETQ. V lost 3 bases to trimming and J lost 0 bases, with 1 base between them. The CDR3 consists of 13 residues. CDR3 sequence (DNA): TGCGCCAGCAGCTCCTCCTATAATTCACCCCTCCACTTT. It is translated as CASSSSYNSPLHF.